This paragraph reports one TCR beta chain. These data are taken from a study of technical replicates of blood from a few donors. The assay was immunoSEQ multiplex PCR, and TCRdb's table has in-frame clones only and misses some. The sample includes 80,000 to 95,000 clones, approximately 94% seen only once; the top ten take roughly 0.24%. The source material was T cells isolated from PBMCs. This TCR derives from a human donor in good health.

The CDR3 reads CAWSARALDGYTF. The CDR3 nucleotides are TGTGCCTGGAGCGCCAGGGCATTGGATGGCTACACCTTC. The genes are TRBV30 and TRBJ1-2; D perhaps matches TRBD1 (5 bases). This CDR3 spans 13 amino acids. V was pared by 3 bases and J by 6 bases, with 14 bases between. Germline loops: CDR1 GTSNPN, CDR2 SVGIG (reference sequence).